This TCR beta chain comes out of a study of shared clonotypes between healthy human individuals (dated by TCRdb to about 2020). Describing the broader study: The cohort comprised two women and a few men aged 18 to 49 years. To estimate repertoire size and how much clonotypes are shared between individuals, the study performed deep sequencing of blood TCR repertoires from roughly five healthy adults. Per donor, leukapheresis produced somewhere between about 0.9 and 9.5 billion PBMCs. To increase sequencing depth and limit assay-specific biases, different laboratories used diverse techniques to prepare libraries and sequence TCR repertoires.

Notes on this clone: Which antigen it targets is not known. Within one base of it there is no much larger clone, and no base qualities were kept.

TCR CDR3 regions were amplified from genomic DNA by multiplex PCR using the deep immunoSEQ assay. Extracted genomic DNA from each cell subset was distributed evenly across all wells of several immunoSEQ 96-well plates, and each plate was treated as a replicate. For unsorted PBMC, each replicate PCR was loaded with 300 to 350 ng genomic DNA, equivalent to some 27,000 T cell genomes. Genomic DNA from unsorted PBMC was sequenced over ten immunoSEQ deep assay plates. The purified libraries were quantified using a Qubit 3.0 fluorometer, sized with a Bioanalyzer 2100, and then quantified again using the KAPA Library Quantification kit. A separate single-read 150-cycle Illumina NextSeq 550 flow cell was used to sequence each immunoSEQ 96-well plate. In the original analysis: Because the immunoSEQ output held only junctional sequences and lacked quality scores, the filtering could not match the filtering applied to full-length reads. Sequences were annotated with PyIR, a Python wrapper for IgBLAST v1.9, and V/J genes and CDR3 were assigned using IMGT germline references. Reads were removed for weak V/J assignments (E-value above 1e-6), missing CDR3, stop codons, out-of-frame junctions, or ambiguous translated residues. A V3J clonotype was defined by an identical inferred V gene, J gene, and CDR3 amino acid sequence. The percentage overlap between two repertoires was calculated by dividing the number of shared unique clonotypes by the size of the smaller repertoire. Richness of each repertoire was evaluated using RTK rarefaction, the Chao1 estimator, and Recon v2.1 estimates of unobserved clonotypes. TCRdb mirrors the immuneACCESS table, restricted to in-frame sequences. Some clones are absent from its copies; in checked studies, under half trace to an unresolved V gene, and the reason for the others is unknown. Clone size and the V and J calls come from that table; the DNA yielded D and trimming. The sample table lists 500,000 to 650,000 clones, around three quarters of them with a count of one. The ten largest clones represent 12% of the sample.

Study-wide findings and limitations: Only blood was sampled, and tissue TCR repertoires likely differ from those in blood. The small number of donors limited the genetic and exposure-history diversity represented. Pairwise subsampling led to the expectation that sequencing depth would affect the degree of clonotype sharing among donors.

Donors were healthy HIV-negative adults with no recently reported acute infections or vaccinations. Every donor was a Caucasian adult residing in Nashville, Tennessee, USA. For unsorted samples, roughly 91 million PBMCs were counted, and genomic DNA was extracted using the QIAamp DNA Blood Mini kit. Blood was obtained by leukapheresis, after which PBMCs were separated by Ficoll-Histopaque density gradient centrifugation and cryopreserved in liquid nitrogen vapor phase. Including the terminal cysteine and phenylalanine, the CDR3 comprises 15 residues. Only the CDR3 part of the read is kept: 45 bases, read in frame from the first base. Between the V and J ends, shortened by 5 bases and 2 bases respectively, the junction contains 15 bases. For CDR1 and CDR2, the germline V gene lists SGHTA and FQGNSA.

The sequence derives from a woman aged 35 to 49 in good health. Some clones in this sample may be carry-over from other donors' samples. Sequenced input: PBMCs. The chain is encoded by TRBV7-2 joined to TRBJ2-5, with a weak D call of TRBD2 (6 bases match). The sequenced DNA is TGTGCCAGCAGCCCCACGGGACTGCGACAAGAGACCCAGTACTTC. It translates to CASSPTGLRQETQYF.